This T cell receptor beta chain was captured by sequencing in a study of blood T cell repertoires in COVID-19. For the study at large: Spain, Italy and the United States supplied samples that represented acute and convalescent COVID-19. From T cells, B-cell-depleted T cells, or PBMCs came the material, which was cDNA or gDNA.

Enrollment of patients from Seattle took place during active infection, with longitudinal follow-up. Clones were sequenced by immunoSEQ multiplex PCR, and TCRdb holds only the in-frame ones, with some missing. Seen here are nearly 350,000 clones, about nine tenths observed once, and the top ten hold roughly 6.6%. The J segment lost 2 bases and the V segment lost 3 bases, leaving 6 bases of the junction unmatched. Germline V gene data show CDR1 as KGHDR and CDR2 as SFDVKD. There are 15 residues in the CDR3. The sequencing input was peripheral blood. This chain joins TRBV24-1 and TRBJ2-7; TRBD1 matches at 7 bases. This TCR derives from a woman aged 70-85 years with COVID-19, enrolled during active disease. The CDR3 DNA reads TGTGCCACCAGTGATACAGGGGATCTTCCCTACGAGCAGTACTTC. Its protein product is CATSDTGDLPYEQYF.